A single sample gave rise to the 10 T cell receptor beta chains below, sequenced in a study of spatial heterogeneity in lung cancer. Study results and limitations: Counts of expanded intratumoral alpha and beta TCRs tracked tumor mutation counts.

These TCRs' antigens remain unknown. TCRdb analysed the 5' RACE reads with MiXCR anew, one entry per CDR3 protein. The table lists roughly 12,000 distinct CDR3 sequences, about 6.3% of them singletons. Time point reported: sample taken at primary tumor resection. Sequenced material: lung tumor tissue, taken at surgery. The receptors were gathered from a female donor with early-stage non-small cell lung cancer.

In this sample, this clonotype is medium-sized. The CDR3 loop reads CASSLRELADTQYF. As DNA, the CDR3 is TGCGCCAGCAGCTTGCGGGAGTTGGCAGATACGCAGTATTTT. The chain carries TRBV5-1 and TRBJ2-3; tentatively, D is TRBD2 (6 bases). Germline V gene data show CDR1 as SGHRS and CDR2 as YFSETQ. Trimming took 1 base from V and 4 from J, leaving 10 bases between them. The CDR3 is made up of 14 amino acids.

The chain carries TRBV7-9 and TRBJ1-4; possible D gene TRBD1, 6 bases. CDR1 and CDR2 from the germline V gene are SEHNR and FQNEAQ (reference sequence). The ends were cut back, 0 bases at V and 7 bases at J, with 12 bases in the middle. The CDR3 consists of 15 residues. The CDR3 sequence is CASSLAGGRGEKLFF. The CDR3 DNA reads TGTGCCAGCAGCTTAGCCGGGGGGCGCGGTGAAAAACTGTTTTTT.

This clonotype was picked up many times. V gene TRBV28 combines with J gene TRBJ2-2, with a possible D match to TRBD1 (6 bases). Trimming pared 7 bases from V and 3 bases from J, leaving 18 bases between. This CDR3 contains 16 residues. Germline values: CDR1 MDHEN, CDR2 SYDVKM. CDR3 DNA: TGTGCCAGCATCGGCCAGGCAGGGGTGGACACCGGGGAGCTGTTTTTT. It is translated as CASIGQAGVDTGELFF. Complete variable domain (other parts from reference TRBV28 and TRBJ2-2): DVKVTQSSRYLVKRTGEKVFLECVQDMDHENMFWYRQDPGLGLRLIYFSYDVKMKEKGDIPEGYSVSREKKERFSLILESASTNQTSMYLCASIGQAGVDTGELFFGEGSRLTVL.

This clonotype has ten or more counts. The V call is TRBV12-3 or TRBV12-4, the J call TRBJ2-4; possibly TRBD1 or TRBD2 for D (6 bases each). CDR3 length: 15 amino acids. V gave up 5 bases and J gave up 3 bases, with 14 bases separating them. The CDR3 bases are TGTGCCAGCAGTCCTGCAGGGGAGGTCAAAAACATTCAGTACTTC. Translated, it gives CASSPAGEVKNIQYF.

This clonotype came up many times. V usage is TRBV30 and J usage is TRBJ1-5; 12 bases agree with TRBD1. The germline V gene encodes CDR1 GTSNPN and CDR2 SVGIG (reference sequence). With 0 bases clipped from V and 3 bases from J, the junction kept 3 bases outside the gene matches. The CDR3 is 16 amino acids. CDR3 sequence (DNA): TGTGCCTGGAGTGTGGGGACAGGGGGCCTCAATCAGCCCCAGCATTTT. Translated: CAWSVGTGGLNQPQHF.

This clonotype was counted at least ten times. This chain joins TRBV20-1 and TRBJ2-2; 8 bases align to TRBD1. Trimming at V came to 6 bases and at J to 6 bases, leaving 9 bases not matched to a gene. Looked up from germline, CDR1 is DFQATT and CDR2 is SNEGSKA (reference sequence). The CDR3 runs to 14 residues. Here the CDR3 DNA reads TGCAGTGCCTCAGGACAGGGAGACTCCGGGGAGCTGTTTTTT. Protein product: CSASGQGDSGELFF.

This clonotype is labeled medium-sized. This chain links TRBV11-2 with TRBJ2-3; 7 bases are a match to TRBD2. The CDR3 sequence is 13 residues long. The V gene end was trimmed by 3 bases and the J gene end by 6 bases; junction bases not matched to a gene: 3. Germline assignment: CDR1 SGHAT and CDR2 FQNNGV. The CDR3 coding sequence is TGTGCCAGCAGCTTTGGGAGGGTGGATACGCAGTATTTT. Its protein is CASSFGRVDTQYF.

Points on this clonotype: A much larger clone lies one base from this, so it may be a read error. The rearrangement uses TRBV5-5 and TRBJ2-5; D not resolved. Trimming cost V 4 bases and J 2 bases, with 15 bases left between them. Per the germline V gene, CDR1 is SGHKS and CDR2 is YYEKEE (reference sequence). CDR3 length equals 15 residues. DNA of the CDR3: TGTGCCAGCAGCCTCCGGCGGCAGGTTCAAGAGACCCAGTACTTC. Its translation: CASSLRRQVQETQYF.

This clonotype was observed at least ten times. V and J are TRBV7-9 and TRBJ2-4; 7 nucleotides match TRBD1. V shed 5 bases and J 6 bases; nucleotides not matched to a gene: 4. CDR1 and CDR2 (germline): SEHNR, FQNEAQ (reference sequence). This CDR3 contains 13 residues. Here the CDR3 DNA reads TGTGCCAGCAGCGGGACAGCCTTAAACATTCAGTACTTC. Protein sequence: CASSGTALNIQYF.

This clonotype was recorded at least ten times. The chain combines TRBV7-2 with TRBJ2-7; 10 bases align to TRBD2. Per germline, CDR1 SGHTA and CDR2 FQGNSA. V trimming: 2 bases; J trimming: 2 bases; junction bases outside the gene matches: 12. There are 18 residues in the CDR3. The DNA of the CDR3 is TGTGCCAGCAGCTTACAAGCTAGCGGGAGAAAGGGGGCCTACGAGCAGTACTTC. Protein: CASSLQASGRKGAYEQYF.